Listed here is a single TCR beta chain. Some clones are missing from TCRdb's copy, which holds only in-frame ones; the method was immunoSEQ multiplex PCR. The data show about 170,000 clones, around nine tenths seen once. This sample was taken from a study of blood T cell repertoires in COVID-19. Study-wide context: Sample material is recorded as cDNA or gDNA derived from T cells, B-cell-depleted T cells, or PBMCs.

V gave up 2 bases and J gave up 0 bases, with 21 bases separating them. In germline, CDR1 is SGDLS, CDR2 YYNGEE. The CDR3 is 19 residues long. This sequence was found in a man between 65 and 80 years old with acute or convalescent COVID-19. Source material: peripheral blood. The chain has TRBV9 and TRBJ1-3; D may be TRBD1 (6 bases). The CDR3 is CASSVATGTSTFSGNTIYF. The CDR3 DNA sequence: TGTGCCAGCAGCGTGGCGACCGGGACAAGCACGTTCTCTGGAAACACCATATATTTT.